The source of this T cell receptor beta chain is a study of T cell responses to AZD1222 COVID-19 vaccine. About this clone: The antigen remains unidentified.

Germline V gene sequence: CDR1 MDHEN, CDR2 SYDVKM. The CDR3 totals 15 residues. The ends lost 3 bases at V and 6 bases at J; junction bases unmatched: 1. Overall study findings and caveats: The study identified only six AZD1222 recipients as seropositive at baseline.

Some clones are missing from TCRdb's copy, which holds only in-frame ones; the method was immunoSEQ multiplex PCR. The repertoire holds about 150,000 clones, about 90% seen once, with about 9% in the top ten. The V and J genes are TRBV28 and TRBJ2-1, with 14 bases aligning to TRBD2. Sequences were derived from peripheral blood, sampled 28 days after the second AZD1222 dose. This TCR was recovered from an adult who received the AZD1222 COVID-19 vaccine. The CDR3 DNA follows: TGTGCCAGCAGTTTCGGACTAGCGGGAGGCAATGAGCAGTTCTTC. It translates to CASSFGLAGGNEQFF.